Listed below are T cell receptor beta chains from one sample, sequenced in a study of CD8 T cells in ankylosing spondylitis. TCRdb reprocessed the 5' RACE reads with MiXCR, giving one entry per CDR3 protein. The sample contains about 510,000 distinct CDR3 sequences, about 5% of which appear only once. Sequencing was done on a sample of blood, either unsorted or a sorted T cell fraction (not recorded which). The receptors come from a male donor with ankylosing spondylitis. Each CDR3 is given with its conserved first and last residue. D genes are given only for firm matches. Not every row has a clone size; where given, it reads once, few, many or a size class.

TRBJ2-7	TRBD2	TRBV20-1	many	TGCAGTGCTGGTTGGGGGGGTCCTTACGAGCAGTACTTC	CSAGWGGPYEQYF
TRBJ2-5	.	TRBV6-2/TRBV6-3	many	TGTGCCAGCCGCCTCCTAGAAAGCCAAGAGACCCAGTACTTC	CASRLLESQETQYF
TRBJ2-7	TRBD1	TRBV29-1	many	TGCAGCGTGGAGGGGACAGGGGTGGCCGGCGAGCAGTACTTC	CSVEGTGVAGEQYF
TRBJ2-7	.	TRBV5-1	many	TGCGCCAGCAGCGCAGGGGATGGCTACGAGCAGTACTTC	CASSAGDGYEQYF
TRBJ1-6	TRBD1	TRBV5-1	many	TGCGCCAGCAGCCTGGGACAGAGGAATTCACCCCTCCACTTT	CASSLGQRNSPLHF
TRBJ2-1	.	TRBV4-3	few	TGCGCCAGCAGCCGCCGAGGGGGGGACAATGAGCAGTTCTTC	CASSRRGGDNEQFF
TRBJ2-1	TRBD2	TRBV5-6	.	TGTGCCAGCAGCCAATTGCTACGCGGGAGGGCCGGTGAGCAGTTCTTC	CASSQLLRGRAGEQFF
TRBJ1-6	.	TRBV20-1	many	TGCAGCTCAAAAGACTCCTATAATTCACCCCTCCACTTT	CSSKDSYNSPLHF
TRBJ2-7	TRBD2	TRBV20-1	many	TGCAGTAGAGAAGGACTAGCGGGAACCTACGAGCAGTACTTC	CSREGLAGTYEQYF
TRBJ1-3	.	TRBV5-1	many	TGCGCCAGCAGCGCGGGACGGTCGATCGGCGCCATATATTTT	CASSAGRSIGAIYF
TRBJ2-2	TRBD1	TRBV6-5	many	TGTGCCAGCAGTTACAGGCAGGGGGTCACCGGGGAGCTGTTTTTT	CASSYRQGVTGELFF
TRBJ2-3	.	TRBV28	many	TGTGCCAGCAGTCCTCTAGGGGGGTCCGGAGATACGCAGTATTTT	CASSPLGGSGDTQYF
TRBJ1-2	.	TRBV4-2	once	TGTGCCAGCAGCCAGTTCAGAAGTGGCTACACCTTC	CASSQFRSGYTF
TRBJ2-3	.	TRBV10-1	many	TGCGCCAGCAAGGAGGATTTTAGCACAGATACGCAGTATTTT	CASKEDFSTDTQYF
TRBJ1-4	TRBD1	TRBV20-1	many	TGCAGTGCTAGAGGGCCCGGGACAGGGCGTGAAAAACTGTTTTTT	CSARGPGTGREKLFF
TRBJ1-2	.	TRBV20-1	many	TGCAGTGCTAGAGTCCTCCGTCCGAGCAACTATGGCTACACCTTC	CSARVLRPSNYGYTF
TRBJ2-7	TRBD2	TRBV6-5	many	TGTGCCAGCAGTTACGCCAAATTAGCGGGGAGCTCCTACGAGCAGTACTTC	CASSYAKLAGSSYEQYF
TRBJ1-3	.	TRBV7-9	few	TGTGCCAGCACCCAACAGACCTCTGGAAACACCATATATTTT	CASTQQTSGNTIYF
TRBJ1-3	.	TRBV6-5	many	TGTGCCAGCAGTTACGAGAGAGCCTCTGGAAACACCATATATTTT	CASSYERASGNTIYF
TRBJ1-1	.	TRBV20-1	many	TGCAGTGCTAGAGGCGGGAACACTGAAGCTTTCTTT	CSARGGNTEAFF
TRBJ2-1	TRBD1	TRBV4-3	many	TGCGCCAGCAGCCCCTTGACAGGGACCACCTACAATGAGCAGTTCTTC	CASSPLTGTTYNEQFF
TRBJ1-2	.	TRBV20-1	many	TGCAGTGCTAGTGGTCGGGGGCAGAACTATGGCTACACCTTC	CSASGRGQNYGYTF
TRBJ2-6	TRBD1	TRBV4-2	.	TGTGCCAGCAGCCAAAGGGGACAGCGCTCTGGGGCCAACGTCCTGACTTTC	CASSQRGQRSGANVLTF
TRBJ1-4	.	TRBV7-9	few	TGTGCCAGCAGCCCCCCGGTGTGGGGGAATGAAAAACTGTTTTTT	CASSPPVWGNEKLFF
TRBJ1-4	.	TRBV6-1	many	TGTGCCAGCAGTGTTGGGGCAACTAATGAAAAACTGTTTTTT	CASSVGATNEKLFF
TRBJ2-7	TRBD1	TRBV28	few	TGTGCCAGCAGTTTAATGGGACAGGGGGGGTACGAGCAGTACTTC	CASSLMGQGGYEQYF
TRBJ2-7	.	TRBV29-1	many	TGCAGCGTCGGCCGGGACTGGGACTCCTACGAGCAGTACTTC	CSVGRDWDSYEQYF
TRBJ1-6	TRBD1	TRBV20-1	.	TGCATTTGTGGTCAGGGACAGGGGTATAATTCACCCCTCCACTTT	CICGQGQGYNSPLHF
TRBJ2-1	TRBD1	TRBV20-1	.	TGCAGTGCTAGCAAGGGGGCTTACAATGAGCAGTTCTTC	CSASKGAYNEQFF
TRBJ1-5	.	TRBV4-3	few	TGCGCCAGCAGCCAAGATCGGGCCGGCAGGGAGGAGCCCCAGCATTTT	CASSQDRAGREEPQHF